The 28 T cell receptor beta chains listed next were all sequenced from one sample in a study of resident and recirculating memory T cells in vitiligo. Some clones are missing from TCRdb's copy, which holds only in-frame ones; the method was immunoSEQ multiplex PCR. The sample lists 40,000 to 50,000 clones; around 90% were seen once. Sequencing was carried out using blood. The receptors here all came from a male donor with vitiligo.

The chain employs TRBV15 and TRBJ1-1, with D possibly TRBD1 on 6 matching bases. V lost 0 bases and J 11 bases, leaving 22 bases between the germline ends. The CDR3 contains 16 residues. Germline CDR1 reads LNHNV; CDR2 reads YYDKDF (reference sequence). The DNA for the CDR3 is TGTGCCACCAGCAGAGATAGGGCAGGTTCAGGGGTTGGGGCTTTCTTT. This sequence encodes CATSRDRAGSGVGAFF.

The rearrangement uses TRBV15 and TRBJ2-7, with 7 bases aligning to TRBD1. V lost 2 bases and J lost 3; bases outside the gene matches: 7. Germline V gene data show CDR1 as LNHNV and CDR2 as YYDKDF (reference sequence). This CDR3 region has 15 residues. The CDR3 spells CATSRTGTVDYEQYF. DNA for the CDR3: TGTGCCACCAGCAGAACCGGGACAGTGGACTACGAGCAGTACTTC.

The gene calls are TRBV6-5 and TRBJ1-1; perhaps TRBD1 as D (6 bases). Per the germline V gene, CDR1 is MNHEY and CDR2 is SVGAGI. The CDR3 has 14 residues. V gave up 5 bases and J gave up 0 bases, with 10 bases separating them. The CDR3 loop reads CASSRTGLNTEAFF. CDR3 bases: TGTGCCAGCAGTCGCACAGGGTTGAACACTGAAGCTTTCTTT.

CDR3 region: CASSQEVPGFMNTEAFF. The DNA of the CDR3 is TGTGCCAGCAGCCAAGAAGTTCCAGGATTCATGAACACTGAAGCTTTCTTT. The chain employs TRBV14 and TRBJ1-1, with D hard to call. This CDR3 has 17 residues. The germline V gene has CDR1 SGHDN and CDR2 FVKESK. V was shortened by 0 bases and J by 0 bases, with 14 bases between the two germline ends.

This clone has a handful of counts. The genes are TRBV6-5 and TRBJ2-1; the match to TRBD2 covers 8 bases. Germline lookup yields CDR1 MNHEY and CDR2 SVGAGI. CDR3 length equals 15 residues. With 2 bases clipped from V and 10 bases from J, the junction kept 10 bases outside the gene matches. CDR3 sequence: CASSYRRGGHHEQFF. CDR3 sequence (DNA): TGTGCCAGCAGTTACCGACGGGGGGGCCACCACGAGCAGTTCTTC.

CDR3 sequence: CASSIDGQPNTGELFF. In nucleotides, the CDR3 is TGTGCCAGTAGTATAGACGGACAGCCGAACACCGGGGAGCTGTTTTTT. The chain uses TRBV19 and TRBJ2-2, with a weak D call TRBD1 (6 bases). Germline V lookup: CDR1 LNHDA, CDR2 SQIVND (reference sequence). The ends were cut back, 0 bases at V and 0 bases at J, with 8 bases in the middle. The CDR3 consists of 16 residues. The variable domain in full, with the rest retrieved from reference TRBV19 and TRBJ2-2, is DGGITQSPKYLFRKEGQNVTLSCEQNLNHDAMYWYRQDPGQGLRLIYYSQIVNDFQKGDIAEGYSVSREKKESFPLTVTSAQKNPTAFYLCASSIDGQPNTGELFFGEGSRLTVL.

In DNA form, the CDR3 reads TGTGCCAGCAGCTTAGATGGAGGACAGTCCTATGGCTACACCTTC. Residues: CASSLDGGQSYGYTF. V is TRBV7-2 and J is TRBJ1-2, with a weak D call TRBD1 (6 bases). CDR1 is SGHTA and CDR2 is FQGNSA in the germline V gene. This CDR3 has 15 amino acids. V lost 1 base to trimming and J lost 4 bases, with 13 bases between them.

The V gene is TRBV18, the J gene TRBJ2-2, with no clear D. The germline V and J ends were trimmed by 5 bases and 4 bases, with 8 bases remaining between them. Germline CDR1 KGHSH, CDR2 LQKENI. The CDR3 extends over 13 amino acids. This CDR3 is CASSFTATGELFF. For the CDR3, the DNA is TGTGCCAGCTCATTCACAGCCACCGGGGAGCTGTTTTTT. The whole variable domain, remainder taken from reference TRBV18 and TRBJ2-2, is NAGVMQNPRHLVRRRGQEARLRCSPMKGHSHVYWYRQLPEEGLKFMVYLQKENIIDESGMPKERFSAEFPKEGPSILRIQQVVRGDSAAYFCASSFTATGELFFGEGSRLTVL.

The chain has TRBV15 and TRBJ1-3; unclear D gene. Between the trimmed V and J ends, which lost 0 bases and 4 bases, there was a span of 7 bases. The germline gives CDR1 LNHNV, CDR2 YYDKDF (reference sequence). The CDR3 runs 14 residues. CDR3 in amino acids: CATSRDPVGNTIYF. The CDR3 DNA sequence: TGTGCCACCAGCAGAGATCCAGTGGGAAACACCATATATTTT.

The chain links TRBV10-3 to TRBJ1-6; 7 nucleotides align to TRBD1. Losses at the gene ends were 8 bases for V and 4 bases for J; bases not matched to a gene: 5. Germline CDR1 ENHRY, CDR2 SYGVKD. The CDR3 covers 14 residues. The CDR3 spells CAIAGTEYNSPLHF. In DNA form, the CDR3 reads TGTGCCATCGCGGGGACAGAATATAATTCACCCCTCCACTTT.

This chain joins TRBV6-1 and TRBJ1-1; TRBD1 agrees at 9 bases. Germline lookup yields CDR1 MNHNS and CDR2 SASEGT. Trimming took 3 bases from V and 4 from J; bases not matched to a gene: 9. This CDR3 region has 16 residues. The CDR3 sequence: CASSDIFGTGSTEAFF. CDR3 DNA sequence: TGTGCCAGCAGTGATATTTTCGGGACAGGGTCCACTGAAGCTTTCTTT.

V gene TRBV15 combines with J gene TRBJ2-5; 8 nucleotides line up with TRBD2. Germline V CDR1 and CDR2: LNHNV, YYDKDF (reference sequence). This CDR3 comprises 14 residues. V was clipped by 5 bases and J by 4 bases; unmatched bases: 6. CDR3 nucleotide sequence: TGTGCCACCAGCCGGGGGGGTGCAGGAGAGACCCAGTACTTC. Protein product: CATSRGGAGETQYF.

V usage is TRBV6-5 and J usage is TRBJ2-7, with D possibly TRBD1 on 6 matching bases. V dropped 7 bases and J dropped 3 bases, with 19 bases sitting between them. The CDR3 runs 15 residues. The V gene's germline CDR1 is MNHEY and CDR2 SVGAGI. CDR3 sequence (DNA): TGTGCCAGCACCAAAAACAGGGTTTCCCTCTACGAGCAGTACTTC. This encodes CASTKNRVSLYEQYF.

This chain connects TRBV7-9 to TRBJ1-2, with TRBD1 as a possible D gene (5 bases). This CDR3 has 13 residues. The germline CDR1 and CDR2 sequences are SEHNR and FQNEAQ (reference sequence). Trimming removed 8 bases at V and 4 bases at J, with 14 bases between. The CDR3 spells CASGRQRSYGYTF. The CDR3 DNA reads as TGTGCCAGCGGAAGACAGAGGTCCTATGGCTACACCTTC.

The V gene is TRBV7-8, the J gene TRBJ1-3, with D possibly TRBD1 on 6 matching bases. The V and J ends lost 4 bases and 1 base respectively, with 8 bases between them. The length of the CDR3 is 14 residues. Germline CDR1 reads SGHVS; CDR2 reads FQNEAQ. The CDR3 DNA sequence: TGTGCCAGCAGCTCGGACAGTTCTGGAAACACCATATATTTT. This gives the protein CASSSDSSGNTIYF.

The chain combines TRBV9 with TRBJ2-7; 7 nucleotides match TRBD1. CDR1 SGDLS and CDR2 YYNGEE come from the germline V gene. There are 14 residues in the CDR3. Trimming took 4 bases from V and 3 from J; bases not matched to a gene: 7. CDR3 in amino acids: CASSTTGTHYEQYF. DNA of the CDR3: TGTGCCAGCAGCACGACAGGGACCCACTACGAGCAGTACTTC.

The CDR3 sequence is CASSSGQANYGYTF. CDR3 nucleotides: TGCGCCAGCAGCTCGGGACAGGCTAACTATGGCTACACCTTC. This chain uses TRBV5-1 with TRBJ1-2; TRBD1 matches 8 bases. This CDR3 has 14 amino acids. The V gene's germline CDR1 is SGHRS and CDR2 YFSETQ. Trimming removed 3 bases from V and 0 bases from J; junction bases left unmatched: 1.

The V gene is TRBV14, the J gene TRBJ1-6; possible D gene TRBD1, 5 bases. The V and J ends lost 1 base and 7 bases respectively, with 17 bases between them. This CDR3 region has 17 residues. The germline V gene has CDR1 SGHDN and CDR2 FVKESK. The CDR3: CASSQVRGLVSNSPLHF. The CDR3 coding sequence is TGTGCCAGCAGCCAAGTTAGGGGTCTGGTTTCCAATTCACCCCTCCACTTT.

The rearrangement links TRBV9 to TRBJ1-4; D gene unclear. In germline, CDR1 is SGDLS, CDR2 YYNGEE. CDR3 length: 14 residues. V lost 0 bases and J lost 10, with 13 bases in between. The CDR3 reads CASSVGLESGKLFF. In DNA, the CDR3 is TGTGCCAGCAGCGTAGGACTGGAGTCGGGAAAACTGTTTTTT.

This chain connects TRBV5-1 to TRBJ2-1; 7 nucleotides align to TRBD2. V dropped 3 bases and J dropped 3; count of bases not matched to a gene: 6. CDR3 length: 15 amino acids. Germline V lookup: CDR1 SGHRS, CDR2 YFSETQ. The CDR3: CASSSGTGGYNEQFF. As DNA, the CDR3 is TGCGCCAGCAGCTCCGGGACGGGGGGCTACAATGAGCAGTTCTTC.

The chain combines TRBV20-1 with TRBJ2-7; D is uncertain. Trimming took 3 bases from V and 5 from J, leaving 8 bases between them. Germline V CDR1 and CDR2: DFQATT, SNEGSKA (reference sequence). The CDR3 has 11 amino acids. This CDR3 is CSASTRDEQYF. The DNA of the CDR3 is TGCAGTGCTAGTACCCGAGACGAGCAGTACTTC.

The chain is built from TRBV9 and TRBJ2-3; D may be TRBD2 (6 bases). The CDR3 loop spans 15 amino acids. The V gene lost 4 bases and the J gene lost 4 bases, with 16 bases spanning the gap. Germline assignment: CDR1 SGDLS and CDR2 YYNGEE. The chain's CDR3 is CASSPRTPSADTQYF. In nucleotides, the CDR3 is TGTGCCAGCAGCCCCCGGACCCCTAGCGCAGATACGCAGTATTTT.

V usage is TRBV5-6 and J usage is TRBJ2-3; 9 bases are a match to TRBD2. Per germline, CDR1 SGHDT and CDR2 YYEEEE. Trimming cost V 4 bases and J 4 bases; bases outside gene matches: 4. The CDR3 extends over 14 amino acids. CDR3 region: CASSRGGAPDTQYF. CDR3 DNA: TGTGCCAGCAGCCGCGGGGGGGCACCAGATACGCAGTATTTT.

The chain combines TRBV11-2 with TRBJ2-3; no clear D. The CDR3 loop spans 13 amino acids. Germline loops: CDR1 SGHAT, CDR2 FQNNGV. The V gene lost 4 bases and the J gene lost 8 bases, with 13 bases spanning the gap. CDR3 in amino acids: CASSSIETVTQYF. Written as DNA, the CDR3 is TGTGCCAGCAGCTCTATCGAAACGGTTACGCAGTATTTT.

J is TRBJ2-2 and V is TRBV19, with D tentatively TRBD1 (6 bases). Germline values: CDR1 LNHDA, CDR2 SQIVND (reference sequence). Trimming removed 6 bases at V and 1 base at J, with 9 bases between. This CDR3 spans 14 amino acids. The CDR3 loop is CASSVGQNTGELFF. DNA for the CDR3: TGTGCCAGTAGCGTGGGACAGAACACCGGGGAGCTGTTTTTT. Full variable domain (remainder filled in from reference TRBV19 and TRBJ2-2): DGGITQSPKYLFRKEGQNVTLSCEQNLNHDAMYWYRQDPGQGLRLIYYSQIVNDFQKGDIAEGYSVSREKKESFPLTVTSAQKNPTAFYLCASSVGQNTGELFFGEGSRLTVL.

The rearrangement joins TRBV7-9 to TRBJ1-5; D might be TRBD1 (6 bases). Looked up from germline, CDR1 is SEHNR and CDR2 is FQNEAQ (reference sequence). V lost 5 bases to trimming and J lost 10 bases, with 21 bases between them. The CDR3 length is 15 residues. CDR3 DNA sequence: TGTGCCAGCAGCCACGGGGGGCAGGGCGGTCCCCCCCAGCATTTT. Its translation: CASSHGGQGGPPQHF. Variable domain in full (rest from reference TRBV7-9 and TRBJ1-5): DTGVSQNPRHKITKRGQNVTFRCDPISEHNRLYWYRQTLGQGPEFLTYFQNEAQLEKSRLLSDRFSAERPKGSFSTLEIQRTEQGDSAMYLCASSHGGQGGPPQHFGDGTRLSIL.

CDR3 sequence: CAGNRGMNYGYTF. CDR3 nucleotide sequence: TGTGCCGGTAACAGGGGAATGAACTATGGCTACACCTTC. The J gene is TRBJ1-2, the V gene TRBV30; 7 nucleotides agree with TRBD1. This CDR3 has 13 residues. The J segment lost 2 bases and the V segment lost 8 bases, leaving 8 bases of the junction unmatched. The germline CDR1 and CDR2 sequences are GTSNPN and SVGIG (reference sequence).

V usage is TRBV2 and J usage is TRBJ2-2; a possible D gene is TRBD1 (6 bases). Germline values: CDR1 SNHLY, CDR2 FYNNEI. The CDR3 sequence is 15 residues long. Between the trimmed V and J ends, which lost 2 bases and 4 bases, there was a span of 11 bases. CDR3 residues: CASSERQGRTGELFF. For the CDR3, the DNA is TGTGCCAGCAGTGAACGGCAGGGGCGCACCGGGGAGCTGTTTTTT.